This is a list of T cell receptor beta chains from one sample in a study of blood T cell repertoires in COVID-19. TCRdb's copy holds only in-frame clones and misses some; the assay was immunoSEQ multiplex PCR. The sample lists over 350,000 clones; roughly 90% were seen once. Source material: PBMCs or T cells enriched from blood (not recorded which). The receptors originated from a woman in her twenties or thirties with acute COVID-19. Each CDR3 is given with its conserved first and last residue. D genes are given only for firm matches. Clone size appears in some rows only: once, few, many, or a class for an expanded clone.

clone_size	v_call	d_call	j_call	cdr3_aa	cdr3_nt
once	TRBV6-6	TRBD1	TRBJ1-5	CASSTGGGNQPQHF	TGTGCCAGCAGTACAGGGGGCGGCAATCAGCCCCAGCATTTT
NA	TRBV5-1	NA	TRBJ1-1	CASSFGDTEAFF	TGCGCCAGCAGCTTCGGGGACACTGAAGCTTTCTTT
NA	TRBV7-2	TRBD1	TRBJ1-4	CASSLGRDRNEKLFF	TGTGCCAGCAGCTTAGGCCGGGACAGGAATGAAAAACTGTTTTTT
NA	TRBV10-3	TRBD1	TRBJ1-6	CAISSTGGDNSPLHF	TGTGCCATCAGTAGTACAGGGGGTGACAATTCACCCCTCCACTTT
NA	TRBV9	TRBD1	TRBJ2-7	CASSQNPGQGAYEQYF	TGTGCCAGCAGTCAAAACCCGGGACAGGGGGCCTACGAGCAGTACTTC
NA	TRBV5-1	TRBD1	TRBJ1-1	CASSLEGGAGSAFF	TGCGCCAGCAGCTTGGAAGGGGGCGCGGGATCTGCTTTCTTT
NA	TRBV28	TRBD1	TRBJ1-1	CASSSTGVADTEAFF	TGTGCCAGCAGCTCGACAGGGGTAGCTGACACTGAAGCTTTCTTT
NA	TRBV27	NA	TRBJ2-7	CASSLTLDYEQYF	TGTGCCAGCAGTTTAACTTTAGACTACGAGCAGTACTTC
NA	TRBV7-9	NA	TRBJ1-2	CASSRDGAQSGYTF	TGTGCCAGCAGCCGAGATGGGGCGCAGAGTGGCTACACCTTC
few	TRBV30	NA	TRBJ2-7	CAWSLTAGEQYF	TGTGCCTGGAGCCTAACGGCAGGTGAGCAGTACTTC
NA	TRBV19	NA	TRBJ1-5	CASSRQHNQPQHF	TGTGCCAGTAGCCGACAGCACAATCAGCCCCAGCATTTT
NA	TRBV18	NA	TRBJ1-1	CASSPREGDTEAFF	TGTGCCAGCTCACCCCGCGAAGGGGACACTGAAGCTTTCTTT
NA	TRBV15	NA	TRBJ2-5	CATSRGGLQETQYF	TGTGCCACCAGCAGAGGGGGACTCCAAGAGACCCAGTACTTC
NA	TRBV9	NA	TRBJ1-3	CASSVGGAGNTIYF	TGTGCCAGCAGCGTAGGGGGGGCTGGAAACACCATATATTTT
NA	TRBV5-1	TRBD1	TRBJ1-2	CASSLGDSSYGYTF	TGCGCCAGCAGCTTGGGGGACAGTTCCTATGGCTACACCTTC
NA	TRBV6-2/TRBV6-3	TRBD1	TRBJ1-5	CASSVSPGQGIDSNQPQHF	TGTGCCAGCAGTGTCTCGCCGGGACAGGGGATCGATAGCAATCAGCCCCAGCATTTT
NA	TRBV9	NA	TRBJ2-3	CASSVHIGEDTQYF	TGTGCCAGCAGCGTGCACATCGGGGAAGATACGCAGTATTTT
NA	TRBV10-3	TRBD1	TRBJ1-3	CAISGRTGGFAGNTIYF	TGTGCCATCAGTGGACGGACAGGGGGATTCGCTGGAAACACCATATATTTT
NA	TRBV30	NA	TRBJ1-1	CAWREDRNTEAFF	TGTGCCTGGAGAGAGGACAGGAACACTGAAGCTTTCTTT
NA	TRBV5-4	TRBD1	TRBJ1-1	CASSAGTGANTEAFF	TGTGCCAGCAGCGCCGGGACAGGGGCGAACACTGAAGCTTTCTTT
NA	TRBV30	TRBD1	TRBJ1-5	CAWSAGTVSNQPQHF	TGTGCCTGGAGTGCAGGGACAGTTAGCAATCAGCCCCAGCATTTT
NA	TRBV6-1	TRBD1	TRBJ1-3	CASSGTTGGAGGNTIYF	TGTGCCAGCAGTGGGACGACAGGGGGCGCGGGAGGAAACACCATATATTTT
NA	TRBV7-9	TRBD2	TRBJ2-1	CASRSRGASYNEQFF	TGTGCCAGCAGGTCGCGGGGGGCCTCCTACAATGAGCAGTTCTTC
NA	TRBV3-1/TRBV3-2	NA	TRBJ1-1	CASSQDTSPARFTFF	TGTGCCAGCAGCCAAGATACCTCCCCGGCCAGGTTTACTTTCTTT
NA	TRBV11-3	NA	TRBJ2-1	CASSLIGGSSYNEQFF	TGTGCCAGCAGCTTAATCGGGGGAAGCTCCTACAATGAGCAGTTCTTC
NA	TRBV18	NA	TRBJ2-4	CASSPRQEQNIQYF	TGTGCCAGCTCACCGAGGCAAGAGCAAAACATTCAGTACTTC
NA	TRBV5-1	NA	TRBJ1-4	CASSLVRGFGEKLFF	TGCGCCAGCAGCTTGGTGCGGGGGTTCGGCGAAAAACTGTTTTTT
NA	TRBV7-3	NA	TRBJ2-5	CASSPLAVAPSETQYF	TGTGCCAGCAGCCCTTTGGCGGTAGCGCCGTCCGAGACCCAGTACTTC
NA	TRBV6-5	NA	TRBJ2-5	CASSKGGVETQYF	TGTGCCAGCAGCAAAGGGGGAGTAGAGACCCAGTACTTC
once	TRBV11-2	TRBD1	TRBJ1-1	CASSLDGTGGRAFF	TGTGCCAGCAGCTTAGACGGGACAGGGGGCCGAGCTTTCTTT
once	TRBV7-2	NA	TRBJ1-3	CASSLGFQGRGGNTIYF	TGTGCCAGCAGCTTAGGCTTTCAAGGAAGAGGAGGAAACACCATATATTTT
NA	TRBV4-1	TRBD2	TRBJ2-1	CASSQVVTSGGNEQFF	TGCGCCAGCAGCCAAGTCGTTACTAGCGGGGGGAATGAGCAGTTCTTC
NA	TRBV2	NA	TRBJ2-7	CASSEAPGRAYEQYF	TGTGCCAGCAGTGAAGCTCCCGGGCGGGCCTACGAGCAGTACTTC
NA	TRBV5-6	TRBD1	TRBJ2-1	CASSYRDRGLLGSYNEQFF	TGTGCCAGCAGCTACCGGGACAGGGGTTTGTTGGGCTCCTACAATGAGCAGTTCTTC
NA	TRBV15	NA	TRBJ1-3	CATSRMETGQFSGNTIYF	TGTGCCACCAGCAGGATGGAGACAGGCCAGTTCTCTGGAAACACCATATATTTT
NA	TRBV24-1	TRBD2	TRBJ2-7	CATSDWDPAGGYEQYF	TGTGCCACCAGTGATTGGGACCCGGCGGGGGGCTACGAGCAGTACTTC
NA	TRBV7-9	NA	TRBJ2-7	CASSSGVEQYF	TGTGCCAGCAGCTCCGGGGTCGAGCAGTACTTC
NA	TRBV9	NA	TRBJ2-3	CASSVAAAAGTDTQYF	TGTGCCAGCAGCGTAGCGGCAGCGGCGGGCACAGATACGCAGTATTTT
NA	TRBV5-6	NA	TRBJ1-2	CASSLRGIHEIYTF	TGTGCCAGCAGCTTGCGAGGGATCCACGAAATCTACACCTTC
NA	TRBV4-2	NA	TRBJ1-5	CASSQDLLFQPQHF	TGTGCCAGCAGCCAAGATCTCCTATTCCAGCCCCAGCATTTT
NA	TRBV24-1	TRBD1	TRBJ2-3	CATSERTGVSDTQYF	TGTGCCACCAGTGAACGGACAGGGGTGTCAGATACGCAGTATTTT
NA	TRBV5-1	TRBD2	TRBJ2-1	CASSTGLADYNEQFF	TGCGCCAGCAGCACGGGACTAGCGGACTACAATGAGCAGTTCTTC
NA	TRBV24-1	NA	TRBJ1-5	CATSDSRVGINQPQHF	TGTGCCACCAGTGATTCCAGGGTGGGGATCAATCAGCCCCAGCATTTT
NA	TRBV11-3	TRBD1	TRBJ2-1	CASSLRQGANNEQFF	TGTGCCAGCAGCTTAAGACAGGGGGCGAATAATGAGCAGTTCTTC
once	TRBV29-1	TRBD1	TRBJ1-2	CSVDTSGTGGYRDYGYTF	TGCAGCGTTGACACGAGTGGGACAGGGGGTTATCGGGACTATGGCTACACCTTC
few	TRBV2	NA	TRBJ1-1	CASKPFGGGVEAFF	TGTGCCAGCAAGCCCTTCGGGGGGGGAGTTGAAGCTTTCTTT
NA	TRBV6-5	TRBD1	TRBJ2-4	CASSSRDSKNIQYF	TGTGCCAGCAGTAGCCGGGACAGCAAAAACATTCAGTACTTC
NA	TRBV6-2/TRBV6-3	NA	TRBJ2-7	CASSYLGPRYEQYF	TGTGCCAGCAGTTACCTCGGTCCACGCTACGAGCAGTACTTC